The clone carrying this T cell receptor (beta chain) was detected a few times. The antigen remains unidentified. J was trimmed by 6 bases and V by 3 bases; bases with no gene match: 7. This CDR3 region has 17 residues. Germline CDR1 KGHSH, CDR2 LQKENI. The sample comes from a study of cytomegalovirus exposure and HLA in healthy donors. Study-wide results and limits: Reports credit the classifier with highly specific, highly sensitive diagnosis of cytomegalovirus status. In an earlier analysis, productive rearrangement rates for most beta V segments clustered near 87% or 30%.

This PCR relied on a set of 60 Vbeta primers and 13 Jbeta primers. Authors' processing steps: A later analysis tallied 80 million or so unique TCR beta chains, around 12 million of them shared. Generated by immunoSEQ multiplex PCR, the TCRdb table keeps only in-frame clones and is missing some. The V and J calls and clone size come from that table; D and trimming were worked out from the DNA. The data contain around 100,000 clones, over 65% of them seen just once; the ten biggest clones take up around 2.6%. Nominal health characterized the donors when sampled, though unrecorded immune exposures were likely.

This TCR derives from a man in his forties in good health and CMV-seronegative. Sequenced material: PBMCs. This chain uses TRBV18 with TRBJ2-2; 13 nucleotides align to TRBD2. CDR3 nucleotide sequence: TGTGCCAGCTCACCTCCATCGACTAGCGGGGGGTCCGGGGAGCTGTTTTTT. It translates to CASSPPSTSGGSGELFF.